The clone carrying this TCR beta chain appeared a few times. Its antigen is unidentified. Trimming shortened V by 2 bases and J by 5 bases, and 15 bases separated the two germline ends. Germline CDR1 is MNHNS and CDR2 is SASEGT. The CDR3 is 15 amino acids. The sample comes from a study of cytomegalovirus exposure and HLA in healthy donors. About the study: Genotyping showed about 80% of hundreds of donors falling in the Caucasian-associated ancestry cluster.

Vbeta (60) and Jbeta (13) primers were used in the PCR. This table comes from immunoSEQ multiplex PCR, and its TCRdb copy is limited to in-frame clones, with some not included. The sample yields roughly 150,000 clones, 75% seen once. Broader study findings: Accurate predictions that matched the HLA-A and HLA-B alleles of most subjects were reportedly made from TCR beta sequences.

The specimen sequenced was PBMCs. The TCR comes from a man aged 18 to 30 in good health and CMV-seropositive. The rearrangement links TRBV6-1 to TRBJ2-5; the D is unclear. The CDR3: CASSENPVTTETQYF. CDR3 bases: TGTGCCAGCAGTGAAAACCCAGTCACTACCGAGACCCAGTACTTC.